These T cell receptor beta chains were read from a single sample in a study of cytomegalovirus exposure and HLA in healthy donors. Assay: immunoSEQ multiplex PCR; the TCRdb copy retains only in-frame clones and omits some. Among almost 200,000 clones, around 80% were seen once, and the ten largest hold roughly 4.5%. Source material: PBMCs. These receptors were obtained from a woman under 40 in good health and CMV-seropositive. Both conserved end residues are part of each CDR3. Fields, in order: CDR3 DNA, CDR3 protein, V gene, D gene, clone size, J gene. A D gene is named only where the DNA matches it firmly. The listing skips clone size in some rows; elsewhere it reads once, few, many or a size class.

CDR3 DNA: TGTGCCAGCAGCTTGACAGGGTTTGAGACCCAGTACTTC; CDR3 protein: CASSLTGFETQYF; V gene: TRBV11-2; D gene: TRBD1; clone size: NA; J gene: TRBJ2-5
CDR3 DNA: TGTGCCAGCAGCCGTGTCGGGATTGGGGAGACCCAGTACTTC; CDR3 protein: CASSRVGIGETQYF; V gene: TRBV7-9; D gene: NA; clone size: NA; J gene: TRBJ2-5
CDR3 DNA: TGTGCCAGTAGTACAAGGGGCAGCCGCAATCAGCCCCAGCATTTT; CDR3 protein: CASSTRGSRNQPQHF; V gene: TRBV19; D gene: NA; clone size: NA; J gene: TRBJ1-5
CDR3 DNA: TGCGCCAGCAGCCATGGCCCTCCCGGACAGGGAAGCTCCTACGAGCAGTACTTC; CDR3 protein: CASSHGPPGQGSSYEQYF; V gene: TRBV4-1; D gene: TRBD1; clone size: NA; J gene: TRBJ2-7
CDR3 DNA: TGTGCCAGCAAGACAGGGGCCGGGACATACGAGCAGTACTTC; CDR3 protein: CASKTGAGTYEQYF; V gene: TRBV19; D gene: TRBD1; clone size: NA; J gene: TRBJ2-7
CDR3 DNA: TGTGCCAGCTCAAGGACAGGGGGACAGCCCCAGCATTTT; CDR3 protein: CASSRTGGQPQHF; V gene: TRBV18; D gene: TRBD1; clone size: NA; J gene: TRBJ1-5
CDR3 DNA: TGTGCCAGCAGCTTCTTCCGGGAGTCGGTCGGGGAGCTGTTTTTT; CDR3 protein: CASSFFRESVGELFF; V gene: TRBV7-9; D gene: NA; clone size: NA; J gene: TRBJ2-2
CDR3 DNA: TGTGCCAGTGGCTTAACAGGGGGCTGGGAGACCCAGTACTTC; CDR3 protein: CASGLTGGWETQYF; V gene: TRBV11-2; D gene: TRBD1; clone size: NA; J gene: TRBJ2-5
CDR3 DNA: TGCGCCAGCAGCCAGCGGCGCTCTGGAAACACCATATATTTT; CDR3 protein: CASSQRRSGNTIYF; V gene: TRBV4-1; D gene: NA; clone size: few; J gene: TRBJ1-3
CDR3 DNA: TGCGCCAGCAGCCAAGCGGTCGCGGGGGAGTCCTACGAGCAGTACTTC; CDR3 protein: CASSQAVAGESYEQYF; V gene: TRBV4-1; D gene: TRBD2; clone size: NA; J gene: TRBJ2-7
CDR3 DNA: TGTGCCAGCAGGCGGGGGGGCTCCTACAATGAGCAGTTCTTC; CDR3 protein: CASRRGGSYNEQFF; V gene: TRBV2; D gene: TRBD2; clone size: NA; J gene: TRBJ2-1
CDR3 DNA: TGTGCCAGCAGCTTAGATCAGGGATCCTACGAGCAGTACTTC; CDR3 protein: CASSLDQGSYEQYF; V gene: TRBV11-3; D gene: NA; clone size: NA; J gene: TRBJ2-7
CDR3 DNA: TGCGCCAGCAGCTCGCGGACAGGGTATGGGAACACTGAAGCTTTCTTT; CDR3 protein: CASSSRTGYGNTEAFF; V gene: TRBV5-1; D gene: TRBD1; clone size: NA; J gene: TRBJ1-1
CDR3 DNA: TGTGCCAGCAGTTACCTTCCACAACAGCCCCAGCATTTT; CDR3 protein: CASSYLPQQPQHF; V gene: TRBV6-5; D gene: NA; clone size: NA; J gene: TRBJ1-5
CDR3 DNA: TGTGCCAGCAGCTTAGGGACTAGTAGGGCCCTCCACTTT; CDR3 protein: CASSLGTSRALHF; V gene: TRBV11-2; D gene: NA; clone size: NA; J gene: TRBJ1-6
CDR3 DNA: TGTGCCAGCAGCTATTCACAGGGTTTTGGGGATAGCAATCAGCCCCAGCATTTT; CDR3 protein: CASSYSQGFGDSNQPQHF; V gene: TRBV5-6; D gene: NA; clone size: NA; J gene: TRBJ1-5
CDR3 DNA: TGCGCCAGCAGCCTGGGGACTAGCGGAACCTACGAGCAGTACTTC; CDR3 protein: CASSLGTSGTYEQYF; V gene: TRBV4-3; D gene: TRBD2; clone size: NA; J gene: TRBJ2-7
CDR3 DNA: TGCGCCAGCAGCCCGGACTATCAGACCCAGTACTTC; CDR3 protein: CASSPDYQTQYF; V gene: TRBV4-1; D gene: NA; clone size: NA; J gene: TRBJ2-5
CDR3 DNA: TGTGCCAGCAGCCGAGGACTTCCCCACGAGCAGTACTTC; CDR3 protein: CASSRGLPHEQYF; V gene: TRBV6-5; D gene: NA; clone size: NA; J gene: TRBJ2-7
CDR3 DNA: TGCGCCAGCAGCCAAAGGAGGGGGAACACCGGGGAGCTGTTTTTT; CDR3 protein: CASSQRRGNTGELFF; V gene: TRBV4-3; D gene: NA; clone size: once; J gene: TRBJ2-2
CDR3 DNA: TGCGCCAGCAGCTTAGCGGGAGACCTGGGACAGTACTTC; CDR3 protein: CASSLAGDLGQYF; V gene: TRBV5-1; D gene: TRBD2; clone size: once; J gene: TRBJ2-7
CDR3 DNA: TGTGCCAGTGGCGGGGGGTCCTACAATGAGCAGTTCTTC; CDR3 protein: CASGGGSYNEQFF; V gene: TRBV2; D gene: TRBD2; clone size: NA; J gene: TRBJ2-1
CDR3 DNA: TGCAGCGTTGAGAAGGGCTCCGGGACAGCGAATGGCTACACCTTC; CDR3 protein: CSVEKGSGTANGYTF; V gene: TRBV29-1; D gene: TRBD1; clone size: NA; J gene: TRBJ1-2
CDR3 DNA: TGTGCCAGCAGTTACGGTCGGGGGGAGCTGTTTTTT; CDR3 protein: CASSYGRGELFF; V gene: TRBV6-5; D gene: NA; clone size: NA; J gene: TRBJ2-2
CDR3 DNA: TGTGCCAGCAGTGAAGTGAAGAGCTACGAGCAGTACTTC; CDR3 protein: CASSEVKSYEQYF; V gene: TRBV2; D gene: NA; clone size: NA; J gene: TRBJ2-7
CDR3 DNA: TGTGCCAGCAGCCGGGGACTAGCGGACAATGAGCAGTTCTTC; CDR3 protein: CASSRGLADNEQFF; V gene: TRBV11-2; D gene: TRBD2; clone size: NA; J gene: TRBJ2-1
CDR3 DNA: TGTGCCAGCACCCCCCTGGGACAGGGAAATGAAAAACTGTTTTTT; CDR3 protein: CASTPLGQGNEKLFF; V gene: TRBV11-2; D gene: TRBD1; clone size: NA; J gene: TRBJ1-4
CDR3 DNA: TGTGCCAGCAGCTTGGACTTTAACTATGGCTACACCTTC; CDR3 protein: CASSLDFNYGYTF; V gene: TRBV5-4; D gene: NA; clone size: NA; J gene: TRBJ1-2
CDR3 DNA: TGCGCCAGCAGAGGACAGGGGAAAGAGCAGTACTTC; CDR3 protein: CASRGQGKEQYF; V gene: TRBV10-2; D gene: TRBD1; clone size: NA; J gene: TRBJ2-7
CDR3 DNA: TGTGCCAGCAGCTCCAGTAAGGACAGGGGGGGTGGCTACACCTTC; CDR3 protein: CASSSSKDRGGGYTF; V gene: TRBV7-2; D gene: TRBD1; clone size: NA; J gene: TRBJ1-2
CDR3 DNA: TGTGCCAGTAGTATTATCCCCGGGGGATTTTACAATGAGCAGTTCTTC; CDR3 protein: CASSIIPGGFYNEQFF; V gene: TRBV19; D gene: NA; clone size: NA; J gene: TRBJ2-1
CDR3 DNA: TGTGCCAGCAGCTTGTTAACGGGTAATGAAAAACTGTTTTTT; CDR3 protein: CASSLLTGNEKLFF; V gene: TRBV5-6; D gene: NA; clone size: once; J gene: TRBJ1-4
CDR3 DNA: TGCGCCAGCAGCCCCAGGGGCGACTATGGCTACACCTTC; CDR3 protein: CASSPRGDYGYTF; V gene: TRBV4-3; D gene: NA; clone size: NA; J gene: TRBJ1-2
CDR3 DNA: TGCGCCAGCAGCTGGGGGACAGGGTTCGGCGGGGAGCTGTTTTTT; CDR3 protein: CASSWGTGFGGELFF; V gene: TRBV5-1; D gene: TRBD1; clone size: NA; J gene: TRBJ2-2
CDR3 DNA: TGTGCCAGCAGCTCGCAGGGGGCGCGAGGCTATGGCTACACCTTC; CDR3 protein: CASSSQGARGYGYTF; V gene: TRBV7-8; D gene: TRBD1; clone size: NA; J gene: TRBJ1-2
CDR3 DNA: TGCGCCAGCAGCTTTATAGAAAACCCTCTCGAGCAGTACTTC; CDR3 protein: CASSFIENPLEQYF; V gene: TRBV5-1; D gene: NA; clone size: NA; J gene: TRBJ2-7
CDR3 DNA: TGTGCCAGCAGTGACTCCAGGGGGGAGACCCAGTACTTC; CDR3 protein: CASSDSRGETQYF; V gene: TRBV6-4; D gene: TRBD1; clone size: NA; J gene: TRBJ2-5
CDR3 DNA: TGTGCCAGCAGTGACTCAATAGCCACAGATACGCAGTATTTT; CDR3 protein: CASSDSIATDTQYF; V gene: TRBV6-4; D gene: NA; clone size: medium-sized; J gene: TRBJ2-3
CDR3 DNA: TGTGCCAGCAGCCTACAGGGGGTTAATGAAAAACTGTTTTTT; CDR3 protein: CASSLQGVNEKLFF; V gene: TRBV6-6; D gene: TRBD1; clone size: NA; J gene: TRBJ1-4
CDR3 DNA: TGTGCCAGCAAAACTCTCCGGTCGGCCGGGGAGCTGTTTTTT; CDR3 protein: CASKTLRSAGELFF; V gene: TRBV2; D gene: NA; clone size: NA; J gene: TRBJ2-2
CDR3 DNA: TGTGCCAGCAGCCAACCTCAACAGGGGACTAGGGGTTCACCCCTCCACTTT; CDR3 protein: CASSQPQQGTRGSPLHF; V gene: TRBV4-2; D gene: TRBD1; clone size: NA; J gene: TRBJ1-6
CDR3 DNA: TGTGCCAGTAGTATAGACCCTTCACCGGGACAGGCGATGGGCTACACCTTC; CDR3 protein: CASSIDPSPGQAMGYTF; V gene: TRBV19; D gene: TRBD1; clone size: once; J gene: TRBJ1-2